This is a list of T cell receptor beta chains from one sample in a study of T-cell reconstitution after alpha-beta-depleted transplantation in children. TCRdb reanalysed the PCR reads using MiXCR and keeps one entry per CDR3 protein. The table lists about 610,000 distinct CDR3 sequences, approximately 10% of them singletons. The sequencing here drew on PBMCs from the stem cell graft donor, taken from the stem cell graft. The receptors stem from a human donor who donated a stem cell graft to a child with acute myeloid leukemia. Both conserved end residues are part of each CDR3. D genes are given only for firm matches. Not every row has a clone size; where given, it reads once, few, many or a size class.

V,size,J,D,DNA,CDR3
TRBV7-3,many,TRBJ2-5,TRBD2,TGTGCCAGCAGCTTAAGGGGACTAGCGGGAGGGCAAGAGACCCAGTACTTC,CASSLRGLAGGQETQYF
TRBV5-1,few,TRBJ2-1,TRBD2,TGCGCCAGCAGGGCCGGGACTAGCGGGAGTTTAGATGAGCAGTTCTTC,CASRAGTSGSLDEQFF
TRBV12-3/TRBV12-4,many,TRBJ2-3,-,TGTGCCAGCAGTTCAGGAGGGGGAACCCGTACAGATACGCAGTATTTT,CASSSGGGTRTDTQYF
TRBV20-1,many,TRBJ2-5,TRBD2,TGCAGTGCTAGGGCGAGCGGGAGGGCCGGGATCGGGACCCAGTACTTC,CSARASGRAGIGTQYF
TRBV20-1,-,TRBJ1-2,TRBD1,TGCAGTGCCCCCTTCACCGGACAGGATGGCTACACCTTC,CSAPFTGQDGYTF
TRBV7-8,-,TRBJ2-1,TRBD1,TGTGCCAGCAGCTTAGACCCCAAAGGGGGCCCGTTCTTC,CASSLDPKGGPFF
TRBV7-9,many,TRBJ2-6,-,TGTGCCAGCACCTACTCTGGGGCCAACGTCCTGACTTTC,CASTYSGANVLTF
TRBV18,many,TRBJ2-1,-,TGTGCCAGCTCACCCCTTCCCGGAGGGCGCTACAATGAGCAGTTCTTC,CASSPLPGGRYNEQFF
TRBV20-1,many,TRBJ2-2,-,TGCAGTGCTAGAGAGGGGGACGGGGAGCTGTTTTTT,CSAREGDGELFF
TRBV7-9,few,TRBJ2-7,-,TGTGCCAGCAGCTTTTCTGCCGGGCTAGCGAAGAACGAGCAGTACTTC,CASSFSAGLAKNEQYF
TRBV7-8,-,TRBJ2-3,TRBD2,TGTGCCAGCAGCTTACGAGTCAACCAGCGGGAGCTTAGCACAGATACGCAGTATTTT,CASSLRVNQRELSTDTQYF
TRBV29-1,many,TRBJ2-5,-,TGCAGCGTGGCAGCGAAGGCGGAGACCCAGTACTTC,CSVAAKAETQYF
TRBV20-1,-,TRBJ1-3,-,TGCAGTGCTCCCGACGGGAGGGCTGGAAACACCATATATTTT,CSAPDGRAGNTIYF
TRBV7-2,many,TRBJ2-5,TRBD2,TGTGCCAGCAGCCTTACCTATAAGCGGGGGCAAGAGACCCAGTACTTC,CASSLTYKRGQETQYF
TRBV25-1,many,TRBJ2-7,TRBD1,TGTGCCAGCAGTGACGCAGGACAGGGGACCGAGCAGTACTTC,CASSDAGQGTEQYF
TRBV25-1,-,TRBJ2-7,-,TGTGCCAGCAGTGGCCCCCAGGGCGTCTCCTACGAGCAGTACTTC,CASSGPQGVSYEQYF
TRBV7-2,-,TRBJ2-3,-,TGTGCCAGCAGCTTTGGGCTAGCCCAAGATACGCAGTATTTT,CASSFGLAQDTQYF
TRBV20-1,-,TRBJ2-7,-,TGCAGTGCTAGAGGACCGGGACACGGTCTATACGAGCAGTACTTC,CSARGPGHGLYEQYF
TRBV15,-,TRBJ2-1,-,TGTGCCACCAGCAGAGGGCAAAGCAACTACAATGAGCAGTTCTTC,CATSRGQSNYNEQFF
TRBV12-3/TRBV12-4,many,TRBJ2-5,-,TGTGCCAGCAGTTTCCAGATGGCGGAGACCCAGTACTTC,CASSFQMAETQYF
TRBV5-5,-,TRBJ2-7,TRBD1,TGTGCCAGCAGCTGGGATGGACAGGGATCCCCCTACGAGCAGTACTTC,CASSWDGQGSPYEQYF
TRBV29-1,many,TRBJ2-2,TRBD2,TGCAGCTTTAATGGGGGAGGGCGGGGGACCGGGGAGCTGTTTTTT,CSFNGGGRGTGELFF
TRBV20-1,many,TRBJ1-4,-,TGCAGTGCTAGGGTGGGGGCAGCTAATGAAAAACTGTTTTTT,CSARVGAANEKLFF
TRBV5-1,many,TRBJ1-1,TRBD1,TGTGCCAGCAGGACAGGGGGGAACACTGAAGCTTTCTTT,CASRTGGNTEAFF
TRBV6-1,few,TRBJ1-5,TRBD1,TGTGCCAGCAGGGAGACAGGGAGCAATCAGCCCCAGCATTTT,CASRETGSNQPQHF
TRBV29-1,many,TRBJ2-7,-,TGCAGCGTTGATCGGAGCGGGTCTCGCGAGCAGTACTTC,CSVDRSGSREQYF
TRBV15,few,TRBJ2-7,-,TGTGCCACCAGCACAGACCTCAGGCGCCTCTACGAGCAGTACTTC,CATSTDLRRLYEQYF
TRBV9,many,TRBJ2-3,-,TGTGCCAGCAGCGTAGTACAGACGGATACGCAGTATTTT,CASSVVQTDTQYF
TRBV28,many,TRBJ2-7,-,TGTGCCAGCAGTTTATCGAACAGAGGGAGGCGAGGGTCCTACGAGCAGTACTTC,CASSLSNRGRRGSYEQYF
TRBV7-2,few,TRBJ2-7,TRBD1,TGTGCCAGCAGCCCAAGGACAGGGGGAGAAGGGTACGAGCAGTACTTC,CASSPRTGGEGYEQYF
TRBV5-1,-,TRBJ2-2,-,TGCGCCAGCAGTAAAGCCCCGAACACCGGGGAGCTGTTTTTT,CASSKAPNTGELFF
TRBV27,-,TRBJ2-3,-,TGTGCCAGCAGTTTAGGACTTGGAGTAGACACGCAGTATTTT,CASSLGLGVDTQYF
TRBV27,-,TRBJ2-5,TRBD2,TGTGCCAGCAGACACTACCCGGGGGTAGCGGGAGCTGCGGAGACCCAGTACTTC,CASRHYPGVAGAAETQYF
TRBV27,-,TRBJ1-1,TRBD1,TGTGCCAGCAAGGGACAGAAGAACACTGAAGCTTTCTTT,CASKGQKNTEAFF
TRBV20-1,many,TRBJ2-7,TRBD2,TGCAGTGCCAAAAGCGGGAGACCCTACGAGCAGTACTTC,CSAKSGRPYEQYF
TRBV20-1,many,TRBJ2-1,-,TGCAGTGCTAGAGATCGGGATGCAGGGTGGGTAAGGAATGAGCAGTTCTTC,CSARDRDAGWVRNEQFF
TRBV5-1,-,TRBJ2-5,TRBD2,TGCGCCAGCAGCCAGAGCGGGGACCAAGAGACCCAGTACTTC,CASSQSGDQETQYF
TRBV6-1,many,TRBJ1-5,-,TGTGCCAGCAGTGCATATTCAGAGCCCCAGCATTTT,CASSAYSEPQHF
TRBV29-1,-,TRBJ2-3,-,TGCAGCGTTGAAGGCTTAGGACAGACGCAGTATTTT,CSVEGLGQTQYF
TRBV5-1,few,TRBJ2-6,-,TGCGCCAGCAGCGTATCTCTCTCTGGGGCCAACGTCCTGACTTTC,CASSVSLSGANVLTF
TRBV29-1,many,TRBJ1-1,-,TGCAGCGTCGCCAAGGGTTGGAACACTGAAGCTTTCTTT,CSVAKGWNTEAFF
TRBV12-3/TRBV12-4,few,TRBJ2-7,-,TGTGCCAGCAGTATGAACTACGAGCAGTACTTC,CASSMNYEQYF
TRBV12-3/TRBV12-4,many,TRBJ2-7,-,TGTGCCAGCAGTTCACCAGGGTCCGAGCAGTACTTC,CASSSPGSEQYF
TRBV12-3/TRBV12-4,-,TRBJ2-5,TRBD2,TGTGCCAGCAGTACCGGGACTAGCGGTCTCCAAGAGACCCAGTACTTC,CASSTGTSGLQETQYF
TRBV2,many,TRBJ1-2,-,TGTGCCAGCATGAAGAGGGCCCGGGACAACCATGGCTACACCTTC,CASMKRARDNHGYTF